This is a list of T cell receptor beta chains from one sample in a study of control samples from healthy donors and cancer patients. TCRdb's copy holds only in-frame clones and misses some; the assay was immunoSEQ multiplex PCR. Of approximately 150,000 clones listed, around 90% were seen once; the top ten hold approximately 7%. Sequencing input: blood. Receptor source: a young man in good health. CDR3s include the opening cysteine and the closing phenylalanine or tryptophan. D genes are given only for firm matches. Clone size is given for some rows only: seen once, a few or many times, or a class if the clone is expanded.

V	D	size	J	CDR3	DNA
TRBV27	NA	NA	TRBJ2-7	CASSSQGPQFEQYF	TGTGCCAGCAGTTCACAGGGCCCCCAGTTCGAGCAGTACTTC
TRBV7-2	NA	NA	TRBJ2-5	CASSPGTEYLTQYF	TGTGCCAGCAGCCCCGGGACGGAGTATTTGACCCAGTACTTC
TRBV5-4	NA	NA	TRBJ1-2	CASSPEGGAKGYTF	TGTGCCAGCAGCCCGGAAGGGGGTGCAAAGGGCTACACCTTC
TRBV11-2	NA	NA	TRBJ1-1	CASSLGAQANTEAFF	TGTGCCAGCAGCTTAGGCGCGCAGGCGAACACTGAAGCTTTCTTT
TRBV30	NA	NA	TRBJ1-4	CAWTRGVLSNEKLFF	TGTGCCTGGACGCGGGGGGTGTTGTCTAATGAAAAACTGTTTTTT
TRBV7-9	NA	NA	TRBJ1-1	CASSTTVAGFPLRMNTEAFF	TGTGCCAGCAGCACGACGGTTGCGGGGTTCCCCCTCCGTATGAACACTGAAGCTTTCTTT
TRBV4-2	NA	once	TRBJ1-1	CASSPGGQPNTEAFF	TGTGCCAGCAGCCCTGGCGGACAGCCGAACACTGAAGCTTTCTTT
TRBV28	TRBD1	once	TRBJ2-5	CASSLGMGQRETQYF	TGTGCCAGCAGTTTGGGGATGGGACAGCGAGAGACCCAGTACTTC
TRBV29-1	NA	NA	TRBJ2-1	CSVEVLWQRMYNEQFF	TGCAGCGTTGAAGTCTTGTGGCAGCGTATGTACAATGAGCAGTTCTTC
TRBV12-3/TRBV12-4	NA	NA	TRBJ1-3	CASSFRENTIYF	TGTGCCAGCAGTTTCCGGGAAAACACCATATATTTT
TRBV5-1	TRBD1	NA	TRBJ1-6	CASGPDRENSPLHF	TGCGCCAGCGGACCTGACAGGGAGAATTCACCCCTCCACTTT
TRBV19	NA	many	TRBJ2-2	CASSIRQTINTGELFF	TGTGCCAGTAGTATTAGGCAGACCATCAACACCGGGGAGCTGTTTTTT
TRBV6-5	NA	NA	TRBJ1-1	CASSYSLGAGVTEAFF	TGTGCCAGCAGTTACTCGTTGGGGGCTGGTGTCACTGAAGCTTTCTTT
TRBV6-6	TRBD1	NA	TRBJ1-1	CASSSRQGRTEAFF	TGTGCCAGCAGTAGTCGACAGGGGCGAACTGAAGCTTTCTTT
TRBV19	NA	NA	TRBJ1-5	CASSIGQQGLLSNQPQHF	TGTGCCAGTAGTATCGGCCAACAGGGACTCCTTAGCAATCAGCCCCAGCATTTT
TRBV7-2	NA	NA	TRBJ2-2	CASSGLVKVGELFF	TGTGCCAGCTCCGGACTTGTGAAGGTGGGGGAGCTGTTTTTT
TRBV6-5	NA	NA	TRBJ1-1	CASSYSRQENTEAFF	TGTGCCAGCAGTTACTCACGGCAAGAGAACACTGAAGCTTTCTTT
TRBV5-4	NA	NA	TRBJ1-1	CASRSPGVLNTEAFF	TGTGCCAGCAGATCCCCAGGGGTGTTGAACACTGAAGCTTTCTTT
TRBV24-1	NA	NA	TRBJ1-2	CATSEGTGSSSGYTF	TGTGCCACCAGTGAAGGGACCGGGAGTTCGAGTGGCTACACCTTC
TRBV27	TRBD2	NA	TRBJ2-1	CASSHTSGNEQFF	TGTGCCAGCAGTCACACTAGCGGCAATGAGCAGTTCTTC
TRBV30	NA	NA	TRBJ1-3	CAWSVGSPGNTIYF	TGTGCCTGGAGTGTAGGGTCCCCTGGAAACACCATATATTTT
TRBV30	NA	NA	TRBJ2-7	CAWGSGNEQYF	TGTGCCTGGGGCTCGGGGAACGAGCAGTACTTC
TRBV19	TRBD1	few	TRBJ2-7	CASSRRDRGHEQYF	TGTGCCAGTAGTCGCCGGGACAGGGGACACGAGCAGTACTTC
TRBV5-1	TRBD2	NA	TRBJ2-2	CASSYGTSGGFTGELFF	TGCGCCAGCAGCTACGGGACTAGCGGGGGTTTTACCGGGGAGCTGTTTTTT
TRBV24-1	TRBD1	few	TRBJ1-1	CATSGQGGTEAFF	TGTGCCACCAGTGGACAGGGAGGAACTGAAGCTTTCTTT
TRBV5-1	NA	NA	TRBJ1-3	CASSLDSGTPGNTIYF	TGCGCCAGCAGCTTGGACTCCGGGACGCCTGGAAACACCATATATTTT
TRBV2	NA	NA	TRBJ2-6	CASSGDKIGASGANVLTF	TGTGCCAGCAGTGGAGATAAGATTGGTGCCTCTGGGGCCAACGTCCTGACTTTC
TRBV9	NA	NA	TRBJ2-7	CASSVGGGSREQYF	TGTGCCAGCAGCGTTGGCGGAGGCTCCCGCGAGCAGTACTTC
TRBV2	NA	NA	TRBJ2-3	CASSMTHTDTQYF	TGTGCCAGCAGTATGACACACACAGATACGCAGTATTTT